The clone carrying this TCR beta chain was observed a few times. Its specificity is not known. This specimen belongs to a study of beta chain features in type 1 diabetes. Overall study findings and caveats: The study left unresolved whether HLA type influences TCRB rearrangement. There was a moderate but significant shortening of TCRB CDR3s in all four CD4+ subsets of Type 1 diabetes patients.

V gave up 2 bases and J gave up 2 bases; unmatched junction bases: 2. The CDR3 has 16 residues. The germline CDR1 and CDR2 sequences are LGHNA and YSLEER. The isolated RNA, all of it, was reverse transcribed, so expressed TCRB transcripts were what got sequenced. TCRdb's table, derived via immunoSEQ multiplex PCR, lists solely in-frame clones and lacks some. The sample has approximately 280,000 clones; about 15% are singletons. This rearrangement joins TRBV4-3 to TRBJ2-2; TRBD1 agrees at 10 bases. The TCR was taken from a man younger than 35 with type 1 diabetes. The sequencing sample was made of naive CD4+ T cells from blood. The CDR3 here is CASSQRTGGNTGELFF. The CDR3 DNA reads TGCGCCAGCAGCCAAAGGACAGGGGGTAACACCGGGGAGCTGTTTTTT.